This T cell receptor (beta chain) originates from a study of Ad26.COV2.S vaccination and SARS-CoV-2 variants (dated by TCRdb to about 2021). Describing the broader study: Vaccine-arm donors came from COV1001, a multicentre, randomized, double-blind, placebo-controlled phase I-IIa trial of Ad26.COV2.S in healthy adults. Throughout the experiments and outcome assessment, investigators stayed blinded to trial group allocation. TCRbeta repertoire sequencing was used to assess the specificity and breadth of SARS-CoV-2-reactive T cell receptors after Ad26.COV2.S vaccination. Participants in the trial were split at random into five groups of five each, receiving low-dose or high-dose Ad26.COV2.S once or twice, or else placebo on both occasions. Dosing of Ad26.COV2.S was intramuscular, at either 5x10^10 or 1x10^11 viral particles, delivered as one shot or as two shots spaced 56 days apart. A total of roughly 32 samples were included in the TCR-sequenced set, comprising 19 Ad26.COV2.S vaccine recipients, 5 placebo recipients and 8 SARS-CoV-2 convalescent individuals.

Interpreted using the paper, the treatment or condition label stands for: some 20 received Ad26.COV2.S at low or high dose, single or two shots; several received placebo; per-sample allocation not given. Repertoires of vaccine and placebo recipients were sequenced from samples taken on day 63 after the first injection. Cohort 1b enrolled about two dozen adults aged 18-55 years at a single site in Boston, USA, between 29 July and 7 August 2020. Ad26.COV2.S was a replication-incompetent adenovirus type 26 vector that expressed a prefusion-stabilized SARS-CoV-2 spike protein derived from the original Wuhan strain. The immunoSEQ Assay was used to sequence TCRbeta CDR3 regions. After extraction, genomic DNA underwent amplification by bias-controlled multiplex PCR, followed by high-throughput sequencing. The original methods were these. To quantify the absolute abundance of each unique TCRbeta CDR3 region, sequences were collapsed and filtered. T cell fraction was estimated by normalizing TCRbeta template counts to usable DNA, with usable DNA measured through amplification of reference genes found in all nucleated cells. Repertoire TCRs were annotated as SARS-CoV-2-specific by exact matching of V gene, CDR3 amino acid sequence and J gene to a known reactive TCR set. The reference SARS-CoV-2 TCR set was derived from MIRA and filtered for enrichment in COVID-19-positive ImmuneCODE repertoires, a step that removed public or cross-reactive TCRs. Drawing on the MIRA antigens, annotated TCRs were analysed further at the level of specific ORF or position within ORF. Depth was the summed frequency of annotated unique rearrangements, while breadth was defined as annotated unique rearrangements over total unique productive rearrangements. Two-sided Wilcoxon rank-sum tests were applied when comparing TCR breadth between groups. The immuneACCESS repertoire file appears here via TCRdb, limited to in-frame rearrangements. These files lack a portion of the clones; in checked studies, under half of the deficit traces to unresolved V genes, and the cause of the others is not known. V and J calls and clone size come straight from that table; D and trimming were deduced from the DNA. This sample is represented by approximately 500,000 clones; around nine tenths of them were singletons. 9.5% to 15% of the sample goes to the ten largest clones.

The CDR1 and CDR2 encoded by the germline V gene are SGHTA and FQGNSA. The CDR3 runs 13 residues from the cysteine to the phenylalanine. The sequence is cut down to CDR3 DNA, 39 bases in frame from base 1. Trimming costs V 0 bases and J 2 bases, and their ends lie 5 bases apart. For this clone: The target of this receptor is not known. Base qualities are not at hand, and no much larger clone is one base apart.

What the work shows at the level of the full study, not this receptor alone: Substantial breadth of spike-specific CD8+ and CD4+ T cell responses was reported after vaccination. It was noted by the authors that total T cell responses may have been underestimated by the TCR breadth and depth analyses. Vaccine and placebo recipients had comparable non-spike TCR breadth, which fits with the vaccine containing only spike. Ad26.COV2.S recipients had higher spike-specific TCR breadth than placebo recipients (P = 0.0014). The study was not powered for comparison of responses between vaccine doses or regimens.

The sample was peripheral blood, taken in a trial of Ad26.COV2.S vaccine versus placebo. The rearranged chain carries TRBV7-2 and TRBJ2-7; too little of a D gene remains to name it. The sequence was collected from a person between 18 and 65 years old who received the Ad26.COV2.S COVID-19 vaccine or a placebo. The nucleotide sequence reads as follows: TGTGCCAGCAGCTTAGCGTCTACCTACGAGCAGTACTTC. This sequence encodes CASSLASTYEQYF. With all but the CDR3 taken from the reference TRBV7-2 and TRBJ2-7 genes, the full variable domain is: GAGVSQSPSNKVTEKGKDVELRCDPISGHTALYWYRQSLGQGLEFLIYFQGNSAPDKSGLPSDRFSAERTGGSVSTLTIQRTQQEDSAVYLCASSLASTYEQYFGPGTRLTVT.